This T cell receptor beta chain was found in a study of T cell clonality in common variable immunodeficiency. The CDR3 spans 11 residues. Germline CDR1 LGHNA, CDR2 YNFKEQ. Deletions cut 4 bases from V and 6 bases from J, with 7 bases between. This clone was counted at least ten times. The read halts 3 residues ahead of the CDR3 end, with the missing end drawn from the germline J gene. Generated by immunoSEQ multiplex PCR, the TCRdb table keeps only in-frame clones and is missing some. This sample carries 60,000 to 75,000 clones, none of them present only once. This TCR derives from a person aged 18 to 75 in good health. The sequencing sample was made of peripheral blood mononuclear cells. The chain uses TRBV4-2 and TRBJ2-7, with TRBD2 as a possible D gene (5 bases). The CDR3 sequence is CASSLEGEQYF. CDR3 bases read: TGTGCCAGCAGCCTTGAGGGCGAG.